This passage covers 4 T cell receptor beta chains from one sample sequenced in a study of early T cells in non-severe SARS-CoV-2 infection. From the 5' RACE reads, TCRdb called clonotypes with MiXCR, one entry per CDR3 protein. The sample lists 95,000 to 110,000 distinct CDR3 sequences, over 8.5% seen once, with around 8% in the top ten. What was sequenced was whole blood. These TCRs come from an adult who was a healthcare worker with PCR-confirmed SARS-CoV-2 infection or an uninfected control (not recorded which).

In this sample, this clonotype turned up many times. The chain couples TRBV9 to TRBJ2-3; 7 bases line up with TRBD2. With V trimmed by 2 bases and J by 0 bases, 6 bases remained unmatched. Germline-derived CDR1 and CDR2 are SGDLS and YYNGEE. CDR3 length equals 16 residues. The CDR3, as DNA: TGTGCCAGCAGCGTCCAAGCGGGAATTAGCACAGATACGCAGTATTTT. It yields the protein CASSVQAGISTDTQYF.

Comments on this clonotype: At one of its ends the junction is not consistent with the germline gene, which may arise from a read error. The gene calls are TRBV6-1 and TRBJ2-1, with 10 bases matching TRBD2. Germline-derived CDR1 and CDR2 are MNHNS and SASEGT. This CDR3 is 16 amino acids long. The CDR3 region is CASSEILIPASGRSVF. In DNA, the CDR3 is TGTGCCAGCAGTGAAATCCTAATCCCCGCTAGCGGGAGATCGGTCTTC.

This clonotype occurred a few times. The CDR3 DNA sequence: TGCGCCAGCAGCCCCGTGATCGGGGAGCTGTTTTTT. Translating it yields CASSPVIGELFF. This chain connects TRBV4-1 to TRBJ2-2; D is unresolved. The CDR3 extends over 12 amino acids. The V end was cut by 4 bases, the J end by 7 bases, with 7 bases between. The germline gives CDR1 MGHRA, CDR2 YSYEKL.

Written as DNA, the CDR3 is TGTGCCAGCGCTAATGGACAGAACTATGGCTACACCTTC. This codes for CASANGQNYGYTF. The gene calls are TRBV6-2 or TRBV6-3 and TRBJ1-2; possible D gene TRBD1, 6 bases. Trimming left V 8 bases short and J 2 bases short, with 12 bases between. Germline-derived CDR1 and CDR2 are MNHEY and SVGEGT. This CDR3 comprises 13 residues.